The 9 T cell receptor beta chains below all came from one sample that was sequenced in a study of shared clonotypes between healthy human individuals (dated by TCRdb to the early 2020s). Preparation of the library involved the immunoSEQ multiplex PCR assay. TCRdb mirrors the immuneACCESS table, restricted to in-frame sequences. Some clones are absent from its copies; in checked studies, under half trace to an unresolved V gene, and the reason for the others is unknown. The table for this sample lists about 1.5 million clones; 95% to 99% of them were counted only once. Roughly 0.45% of the sample is held by the ten biggest clonotypes. Sequencing was done on a sample of naive CD4+ T cells sorted from blood. The cell subset or site label on this specimen signifies: CD45RA+ positively selected. The receptors shown here come from a man aged 25-45 years in good health.

The chain is built from TRBV21-1 and TRBJ1-1. TRBV21-1 counts as a pseudogene. The CDR3 has 17 residues. The CDR3 sequence: CASSKKGREEGSTEAFF. CDR3 DNA sequence: TGTGCCAGCAGCAAAAAAGGGAGGGAGGAGGGCTCAACTGAAGCTTTCTTT.

CDR3 bases: TGTGCCAACCGGGACAGCGTACTTAGTGGCTACACCTTC. It translates to CANRDSVLSGYTF. The chain couples TRBV2 to TRBJ1-2, with TRBD1 matching 7 bases. The CDR3 totals 13 residues. CDR1 SNHLY and CDR2 FYNNEI come from the germline V gene. V trimming: 10 bases; J trimming: 7 bases; junction bases outside the gene matches: 12. Full variable domain (outside the CDR3, taken from reference TRBV2 and TRBJ1-2): EPEVTQTPSHQVTQMGQEVILRCVPISNHLYFYWYRQILGQKVEFLVSFYNNEISEKSEIFDDQFSVERPDGSNFTLKIRSTKLEDSAMYFCANRDSVLSGYTFGSGTRLTVV.

The chain joins TRBV9 to TRBJ2-5, with D perhaps being TRBD1 or TRBD2 (5 bases each). The ends were cut back, 0 bases at V and 5 bases at J, with 17 bases in the middle. The CDR3 runs 16 residues. Germline-derived CDR1 and CDR2 are SGDLS and YYNGEE. CDR3 coding DNA: TGTGCCAGCAGCGTAGTCGGGACCTCGAGCGAGGAGACCCAGTACTTC. Translating gives CASSVVGTSSEETQYF.

V usage is TRBV6-1 and J usage is TRBJ2-7; 9 bases line up with TRBD1. The CDR3 has 12 residues. Germline V gives CDR1 MNHNS, CDR2 SASEGT. The V segment lost 10 bases and the J segment 6 bases; nucleotides outside the gene matches: 7. The CDR3 nucleotides are TGTGCCACCCGGGACAGGGTGTCCGAGCAGTACTTC. Translated: CATRDRVSEQYF.

This rearrangement joins TRBV4-2 to TRBJ2-5, with TRBD1 as a possible D gene (6 bases). Trimming took off 4 bases at V and 1 base at J, with 10 bases between the two ends. This CDR3 spans 14 amino acids. Germline V gene lookup returns CDR1 LGHNA and CDR2 YNFKEQ. The CDR3 region is CASSPGQRQETQYF. The CDR3 DNA follows: TGTGCCAGCAGCCCAGGACAGCGCCAAGAGACCCAGTACTTC.

The chain recombines TRBV9 with TRBJ2-7, with TRBD2 matching 8 bases. CDR1 and CDR2 from the germline V gene are SGDLS and YYNGEE. Trimming removed 3 bases from V and 7 bases from J; junction bases left unmatched: 9. This CDR3 is 14 amino acids long. This chain's CDR3 is CASSAREGHEEQYF. Here the CDR3 DNA reads TGTGCCAGCAGCGCCCGGGAGGGCCATGAGGAGCAGTACTTC.

The gene calls are TRBV28 and TRBJ1-1, with D perhaps TRBD1 (6 bases). The CDR3 has 13 residues. V was pared by 5 bases and J by 6 bases, with 13 bases between. CDR1 is MDHEN and CDR2 is SYDVKM in the germline V gene. CDR3 region: CASSTTGSSEAFF. The CDR3 DNA reads as TGTGCCAGCAGTACCACAGGGAGCTCTGAAGCTTTCTTT.

This chain connects TRBV6-6 to TRBJ1-1; unclear D gene. The CDR3 extends over 13 amino acids. Trimming pared 0 bases from V and 4 bases from J, leaving 6 bases between. The germline V gene encodes CDR1 MNHNY and CDR2 SVGAGI (reference sequence). The CDR3 spells CASSYSHSTEAFF. The CDR3 DNA follows: TGTGCCAGCAGTTACTCCCATTCCACTGAAGCTTTCTTT.

The chain has TRBV5-1 and TRBJ2-5, with D perhaps TRBD1 or TRBD2 (5 bases each). The CDR3 contains 14 residues. Trimming removed 0 bases at V and 5 bases at J, with 11 bases between. The V gene's germline CDR1 is SGHRS and CDR2 YFSETQ. CDR3 sequence reads: CASSLGGTIETQYF. CDR3 sequence (DNA): TGCGCCAGCAGCTTGGGGGGGACCATTGAGACCCAGTACTTC.